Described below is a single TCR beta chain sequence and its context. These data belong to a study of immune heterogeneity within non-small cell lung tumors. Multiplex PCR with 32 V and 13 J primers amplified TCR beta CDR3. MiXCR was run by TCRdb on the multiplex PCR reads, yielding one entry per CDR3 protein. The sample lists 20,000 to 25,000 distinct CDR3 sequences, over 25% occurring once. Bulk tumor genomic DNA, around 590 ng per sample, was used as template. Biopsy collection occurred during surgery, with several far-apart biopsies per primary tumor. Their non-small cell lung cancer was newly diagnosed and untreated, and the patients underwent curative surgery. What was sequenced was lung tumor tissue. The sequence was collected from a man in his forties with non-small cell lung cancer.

CDR3 residues: CASSLVAGLYNEQFF. In nucleotides, the CDR3 is TGTGCCAGCAGCTTAGTTGCGGGGTTATACAATGAGCAGTTCTTC. The V gene is TRBV7-3, the J gene TRBJ2-1; D is perhaps TRBD2 (6 bases). The CDR3 sequence is 15 residues long. Germline values: CDR1 SGHTA, CDR2 FQGTGA. V was trimmed by 2 bases and J by 4 bases, leaving 12 bases between them.